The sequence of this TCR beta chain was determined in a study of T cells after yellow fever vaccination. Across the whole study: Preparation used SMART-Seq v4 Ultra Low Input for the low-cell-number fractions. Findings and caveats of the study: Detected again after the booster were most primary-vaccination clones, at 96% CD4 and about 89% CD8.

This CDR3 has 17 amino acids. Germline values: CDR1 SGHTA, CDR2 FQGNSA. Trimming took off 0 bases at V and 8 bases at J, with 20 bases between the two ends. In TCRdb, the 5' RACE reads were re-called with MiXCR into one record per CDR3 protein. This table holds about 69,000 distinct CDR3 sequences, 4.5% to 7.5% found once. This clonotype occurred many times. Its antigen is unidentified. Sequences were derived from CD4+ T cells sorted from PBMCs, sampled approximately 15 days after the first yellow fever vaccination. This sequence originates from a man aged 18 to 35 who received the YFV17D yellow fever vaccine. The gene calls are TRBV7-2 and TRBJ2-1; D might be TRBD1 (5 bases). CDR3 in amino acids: CASSLAPLLQGFDEQFF. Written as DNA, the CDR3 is TGTGCCAGCAGCTTAGCCCCCCTCCTGCAGGGTTTCGATGAGCAGTTCTTC.